Below are 32 T cell receptor beta chains sequenced from a single sample in a study of regulatory T cells in long-lasting Graves disease (dated by TCRdb to about 2021). Library preparation used multiplex PCR. Sequencing relied on an Illumina HiSeq 4000. TCR beta libraries were built with iRepertoire HTBI primers and Arm-PCR amplification of CDR3 regions. Using fastp at Q25 and MiXCR, TCRdb reprocessed the public reads and kept productive beta chains. Rows matching on CDR3 protein sequence are summarized as one entry with the most common DNA and genes. This sample holds about 430,000 distinct CDR3 sequences; around 20% were observed only once. The ten largest clones represent roughly an eighth of the sample. Explained via the paper, the time point label denotes: persistent/refractory GD, antithyroid drugs over 5 years with positive TRAb. RNA was extracted from PBMCs in TRIzol for both TCR sequencing and RNA sequencing.

Sequencing used peripheral blood mononuclear cells (PBMCs), obtained when the disease was refractory, from a patient treated with antithyroid drugs. Source of these receptors: a female donor with Graves disease.

V usage is TRBV28 and J usage is TRBJ2-5, with D possibly being TRBD2 (6 bases). Germline CDR1 and CDR2: MDHEN and SYDVKM. The CDR3 has 13 residues. V lost 7 bases, J lost 2 bases, and 11 bases lay in between. CDR3 region: CASTEAGQETQYF. The DNA of the CDR3 is TGTGCCAGCACCGAGGCGGGGCAAGAGACCCAGTACTTC.

Remarks on this clonotype: At one of its ends the junction is not consistent with the germline gene, which may arise from a read error. J is TRBJ2-7 and V is TRBV5-5; TRBD2 might be the D (6 bases). CDR3 size: 12 residues. Germline lookup yields CDR1 SGHKS and CDR2 YYEKEE (reference sequence). In DNA form, the CDR3 reads TGTGCCAGCAGCGGCGGGACCTACGAGCGGTACTTC. It encodes CASSGGTYERYF. Full variable domain (remainder filled in from reference TRBV5-5 and TRBJ2-7): DAGVTQSPTHLIKTRGQQVTLRCSPISGHKSVSWYQQVLGQGPQFIFQYYEKEERGRGNFPDRFSARQFPNYSSELNVNALLLGDSALYLCASSGGTYERYFGPGTRLTVT.

Ten or more counts support this clonotype. The rearrangement uses TRBV28 and TRBJ1-1; D ambiguous. The V gene's germline CDR1 is MDHEN and CDR2 SYDVKM. V lost 3 bases, J lost 0 bases, and 8 bases lay in between. CDR3 length equals 14 residues. The CDR3 protein is CASSLFKMNTEAFF. As DNA, the CDR3 is TGTGCCAGCAGTTTGTTCAAAATGAACACTGAAGCTTTCTTT.

The chain recombines TRBV11-1 with TRBJ1-1; D gene uncertain. The germline V gene has CDR1 SGHAT and CDR2 FQDESV (reference sequence). V was shortened by 6 bases and J by 7 bases, with 18 bases between the two germline ends. The CDR3 is 14 amino acids. CDR3 sequence: CASSQGGRRLEAFF. CDR3 DNA sequence: TGTGCCAGCAGTCAAGGTGGAAGACGGCTTGAAGCTTTCTTT.

J is TRBJ2-3 and V is TRBV5-5; perhaps TRBD1 as D (5 bases). The germline V gene encodes CDR1 SGHKS and CDR2 YYEKEE (reference sequence). The CDR3 is made up of 15 amino acids. Between the trimmed V and J ends, which lost 2 bases and 4 bases, there was a span of 14 bases. The DNA of the CDR3 is TGTGCCAGCAGCTTTAGGGTGCAGGGTTCAGATACGCAGTATTTT. This sequence encodes CASSFRVQGSDTQYF.

Of note for this clonotype: This may arise from a read error, as a much more abundant clone is one base away. The rearrangement links TRBV7-9 to TRBJ1-2, with TRBD1 matching over 7 bases. The CDR3 loop spans 14 amino acids. Germline V gene data show CDR1 as SEHNR and CDR2 as FQNEAQ (reference sequence). This chain's CDR3 is CVTIQGERHYGYTF. Written as DNA, the CDR3 is TGTGTCACCATTCAGGGGGAGCGCCACTATGGCTACACCTTC. Complete variable domain (other parts from reference TRBV7-9 and TRBJ1-2): DTGVSQNPRHKITKRGQNVTFRCDPISEHNRLYWYRQTLGQGPEFLTYFQNEAQLEKSRLLSDRFSAERPKGSFSTLEIQRTEQGDSAMYLCVTIQGERHYGYTFGSGTRLTVV.

The chain joins TRBV7-9 to TRBJ1-4; D not certain. Germline assignment: CDR1 SEHNR and CDR2 FQNEAQ (reference sequence). V was pared by 2 bases and J by 7 bases, with 20 bases between. The CDR3 totals 17 residues. In nucleotides, the CDR3 is TGTGCCAGCAGCTTATCGGGCGGAAAAGTAGCACCTGAAAAACTGTTTTTT. This translates into CASSLSGGKVAPEKLFF.

This clonotype has ten or more counts. The chain carries TRBV20-1 and TRBJ1-4, with TRBD1 matching 7 bases. This CDR3 is built from 13 residues. V dropped 1 base and J dropped 8; count of bases not matched to a gene: 4. CDR1 and CDR2 (germline): DFQATT, SNEGSKA (reference sequence). The CDR3 reads CSARVGTAEKLFF. The DNA for the CDR3 is TGCAGTGCTAGAGTCGGGACAGCGGAAAAACTGTTTTTT.

The DNA of the CDR3 is TGTGCCAGCAGCGTCCCCTCTGGAAACACCATATATTTT. This gives the protein CASSVPSGNTIYF. This chain joins TRBV9 and TRBJ1-3; D remains unclear. The V gene's germline CDR1 is SGDLS and CDR2 YYNGEE. Between the trimmed V and J ends, which lost 2 bases and 0 bases, there was a span of 3 bases. The CDR3 loop spans 13 amino acids.

This chain joins TRBV28 and TRBJ1-4, with 7 bases aligning to TRBD1. The CDR3 sequence is 16 residues long. The junction had 11 bases not matched to a gene; V was cut back by 6 bases and J by 4 bases. Germline lookup yields CDR1 MDHEN and CDR2 SYDVKM. Written as DNA, the CDR3 is TGTGCCAGCAGCTTAACATGGGGACAGAATAATGAAAAACTGTTTTTT. It encodes CASSLTWGQNNEKLFF.

This clonotype was counted many times. This chain joins TRBV28 and TRBJ1-5, with D perhaps TRBD1 (5 bases). Between the trimmed V and J ends, which lost 3 bases and 0 bases, there was a span of 15 bases. Germline V gene data show CDR1 as MDHEN and CDR2 as SYDVKM. This CDR3 is 17 amino acids long. CDR3 sequence reads: CASSFPSTDYSNQPQHF. The CDR3 nucleotides are TGTGCCAGCAGTTTCCCCTCGACAGACTATAGCAATCAGCCCCAGCATTTT.

This clonotype was seen a handful of times. The rearrangement links TRBV6-1 to TRBJ1-6; the match to TRBD1 covers 7 bases. The length of the CDR3 is 14 residues. The germline CDR1 and CDR2 sequences are MNHNS and SASEGT. The J segment lost 8 bases and the V segment lost 6 bases, leaving 7 bases of the junction unmatched. The CDR3 protein is CASRRQGTYSPLHF. As DNA, the CDR3 is TGTGCCAGCAGGAGACAGGGAACCTATTCACCCCTCCACTTT.

This clonotype has more than one count but fewer than ten. The genes are TRBV4-2 and TRBJ2-7; no clear D. The CDR3 is made up of 14 amino acids. Deletions cut 0 bases from V and 2 bases from J, with 8 bases between. Germline assignment: CDR1 LGHNA and CDR2 YNFKEQ. The CDR3 coding sequence is TGTGCCAGCAGCCAAGATGCCAGCGCCTACGAGCAGTACTTC. This codes for CASSQDASAYEQYF.

This clonotype was detected many times. This CDR3 is CASSQALSGGVYF. The CDR3 DNA sequence: TGTGCCAGCAGCCAAGCTCTAAGCGGAGGGGTTTACTTC. The chain employs TRBV14 and TRBJ2-5; perhaps TRBD2 as D (6 bases). The germline CDR1 and CDR2 sequences are SGHDN and FVKESK. V was shortened by 1 base and J by 14 bases, with 17 bases between the two germline ends. The CDR3 has 13 residues.

The chain joins TRBV12-3 or TRBV12-4 to TRBJ1-1; D is perhaps TRBD1 (6 bases). This CDR3 contains 14 residues. Trimming removed 6 bases at V and 4 bases at J, with 15 bases between. The CDR3 protein is CASSVDPGATEAFF. The CDR3 DNA sequence: TGTGCCAGCAGCGTAGATCCAGGGGCCACTGAAGCTTTCTTT.

The chain links TRBV5-5 to TRBJ2-7; 7 positions agree with TRBD1. Germline V gene lookup returns CDR1 SGHKS and CDR2 YYEKEE (reference sequence). This CDR3 spans 17 amino acids. J gave up 4 bases and V 6 bases, and 19 bases lay outside the gene matches. The CDR3 DNA sequence: TGTGCCAGCACGTCGTTTACAGGGGACATTACCTTATACGAGCAGTACTTC. Translation: CASTSFTGDITLYEQYF. The full variable domain, rest sourced from reference TRBV5-5 and TRBJ2-7, is DAGVTQSPTHLIKTRGQQVTLRCSPISGHKSVSWYQQVLGQGPQFIFQYYEKEERGRGNFPDRFSARQFPNYSSELNVNALLLGDSALYLCASTSFTGDITLYEQYFGPGTRLTVT.

This clonotype showed up many times. This CDR3 reads CASSLTRRGLYEQYF. DNA for the CDR3: TGTGCCAGCAGTTTAACGCGCAGGGGGCTGTACGAGCAGTACTTC. The rearrangement uses TRBV28 and TRBJ2-7; 8 bases are shared with TRBD1. Germline V gene data show CDR1 as MDHEN and CDR2 as SYDVKM. The CDR3 extends over 15 amino acids. The V gene end was trimmed by 2 bases and the J gene end by 4 bases; junction bases not matched to a gene: 7.

The table lists this clonotype with many counts. The chain carries TRBV28 and TRBJ1-1; D possibly corresponds to TRBD1 (5 bases). V was clipped by 5 bases and J by 5 bases, with 15 bases between them. The CDR3 consists of 14 residues. Germline loops: CDR1 MDHEN, CDR2 SYDVKM. For the CDR3, the DNA is TGTGCCAGCAGTCGAGCGGGGGGTGGTACTGAAGCTTTCTTT. The encoded protein is CASSRAGGGTEAFF.

Concerning this clonotype: This sequence may be a read error, since a much larger clone differs from it by one base. This rearrangement joins TRBV28 to TRBJ1-1; D unresolved. The germline gives CDR1 MDHEN, CDR2 SYDVKM. The length of the CDR3 is 11 residues. V shed 8 bases and J shed 4 bases, with 8 bases lying between them. The CDR3 DNA reads as TGTGCCAGCGAACCGGGCACTGAAGCTTTCTTT. Its protein is CASEPGTEAFF.

This chain connects TRBV6-2 or TRBV6-3 to TRBJ1-2; perhaps TRBD1 as D (6 bases). The CDR3 sequence is 17 residues long. V shed 4 bases and J shed 7 bases, with 25 bases lying between them. Germline values: CDR1 MNHEY, CDR2 SVGEGT. The CDR3 coding sequence is TGTGCCAGCAGTTTGGCGGTACAGGGCAAAGAGGAGTCTGGCTACACCTTC. It yields the protein CASSLAVQGKEESGYTF.

This clonotype has just a few counts. The chain is built from TRBV2 and TRBJ2-5; the match to TRBD2 covers 11 bases. The CDR3 is 14 amino acids. The germline CDR1 and CDR2 sequences are SNHLY and FYNNEI. Trimming removed 6 bases from V and 5 bases from J; junction bases left unmatched: 5. The CDR3 nucleotides are TGTGCCAGCAGGGAGACTAGCGGGACTGAGACCCAGTACTTC. This sequence encodes CASRETSGTETQYF.

The V gene is TRBV12-3 or TRBV12-4, the J gene TRBJ2-6; D uncertain. CDR3 length: 15 residues. V lost 3 bases, J lost 1 base, and 7 bases lay in between. The CDR3: CASSFIASGANVLTF. CDR3 DNA: TGTGCCAGCAGTTTTATAGCATCTGGGGCCAACGTCCTGACTTTC.

This clonotype was observed many times. The chain employs TRBV2 and TRBJ2-2; TRBD1 aligns across 9 bases. Germline V gene data show CDR1 as SNHLY and CDR2 as FYNNEI. V lost 5 bases, J lost 6 bases, and 4 bases stayed unmatched. The CDR3 has 14 amino acids. The CDR3 coding sequence is TGTGCCAGCAGTTATACAGGGGGCTCCGGGGAGCTGTTTTTT. Protein sequence: CASSYTGGSGELFF.

There are many counts of this clonotype. The V and J genes are TRBV28 and TRBJ1-5, with no clear D. This CDR3 has 12 residues. V gave up 4 bases and J gave up 3 bases, with 4 bases separating them. The germline gives CDR1 MDHEN, CDR2 SYDVKM. This chain's CDR3 is CASSSNNQPQHF. Written as DNA, the CDR3 is TGTGCCAGCAGTTCCAACAATCAGCCCCAGCATTTT.

As for this clonotype: A read error may account for a junction end that differs from germline. The gene calls are TRBV7-7 and TRBJ2-5; the D gene could be TRBD1 or TRBD2 (5 bases each). In germline, CDR1 is SSHAT, CDR2 FNYEAQ (reference sequence). CDR3 length equals 11 residues. CDR3 in amino acids: CASSRGDDQYF. The CDR3 DNA reads TGTGCTAGCAGCAGAGGGGATGACCAGTACTTC.

In its sample, this clonotype was seen many times. Written as DNA, the CDR3 is TGTGCCAGCACCACGACAGTACCCTATGGCTACACCTTC. This gives the protein CASTTTVPYGYTF. The chain carries TRBV28 and TRBJ1-2; a possible D gene is TRBD1 (5 bases). CDR3 length: 13 amino acids. Trimming took 7 bases from V and 4 from J, leaving 13 bases between them. The V gene's germline CDR1 is MDHEN and CDR2 SYDVKM.

The V gene is TRBV6-1, the J gene TRBJ2-5, with TRBD1 identical over 7 bases. The germline V gene has CDR1 MNHNS and CDR2 SASEGT. The junction had 9 bases not matched to a gene; V was cut back by 6 bases and J by 2 bases. CDR3 size: 15 residues. Here the CDR3 DNA reads TGTGCCAGCAGAAACCAGGGGGTAGTGCAAGAGACCCAGTACTTC. The encoded protein is CASRNQGVVQETQYF.

The chain has TRBV7-3 and TRBJ2-2; D unresolved. The CDR3 spans 16 residues. The ends were cut back, 1 base at V and 1 base at J, with 10 bases in the middle. From germline, CDR1 is SGHTA and CDR2 FQGTGA. CDR3 sequence (DNA): TGTGCCAGCAGCTTAAAGTCCAGCCAGAACACCGGGGAGCTGTTTTTT. It yields the protein CASSLKSSQNTGELFF.

This clonotype was counted at least ten times. This sequence joins TRBV7-3 and TRBJ2-5; 8 positions agree with TRBD1. V shed 6 bases and J 2 bases; nucleotides not matched to a gene: 8. The CDR3 length is 15 residues. The germline V gene encodes CDR1 SGHTA and CDR2 FQGTGA. CDR3 nucleotides: TGTGCCAGCAGTCCTGGGCGGACAGGGCAAGAGACCCAGTACTTC. It yields the protein CASSPGRTGQETQYF.

The chain links TRBV11-2 to TRBJ2-5; TRBD1 might be the D (5 bases). Gene TRBJ2-1 matches the end of the DNA better, so the J call may be wrong. This CDR3 comprises 15 residues. Germline CDR1 and CDR2: SGHAT and FQNNGV. The DNA for the CDR3 is TGTGCCAGCAGCTTGGGGCGAACCCAATACAATGAGCAGTTCTTC. Its protein is CASSLGRTQYNEQFF.

V and J are TRBV5-4 and TRBJ2-7, with D perhaps TRBD2 (5 bases). V lost 2 bases to trimming and J lost 6 bases, with 9 bases between them. Germline V gene lookup returns CDR1 SGHNT and CDR2 YYREEE (reference sequence). The CDR3 consists of 12 residues. CDR3 nucleotide sequence: TGTGCCAGCAGCTTAGAGGGATCCGAGCAGTACTTC. Its protein product is CASSLEGSEQYF.

This clonotype has only one observation. This is likely a read error, given that the CDR3 carries no conserved phenylalanine or tryptophan at its end. The chain combines TRBV25-1 with TRBJ1-1, with D uncertain. The germline V gene has CDR1 MGHDK and CDR2 SYGVNS. The CDR3 consists of 13 residues. The V and J ends lost 6 bases and 0 bases respectively, with 8 bases between them. CDR3 sequence: CASRTDMNTEAFS. CDR3 bases: TGTGCCAGCAGAACAGACATGAACACTGAAGCTTTCTCT.